This T cell receptor (beta chain) emerged from a study of blood T cell repertoires in COVID-19. V shed 3 bases, J shed 5 bases, and the junction held 8 bases outside the gene matches. Germline V gene sequence: CDR1 MNHEY, CDR2 SMNVEV (reference sequence). The CDR3 totals 15 residues. Some clones are missing from TCRdb's copy, which holds only in-frame ones; the method was immunoSEQ multiplex PCR. This table holds about 120,000 clones, around four fifths found once. The clonotype comes from a man younger than 45 with acute or convalescent COVID-19. Sequencing input: peripheral blood. V gene TRBV27 combines with J gene TRBJ1-2; 8 bases line up with TRBD1. The CDR3 bases are TGTGCCAGCAGTTTGTCCGGGACAGGCTATTATGGCTACACCTTC. Its protein product is CASSLSGTGYYGYTF.